The 15 T cell receptor beta chains reported below all come from one sample, sequenced in a study of cytomegalovirus exposure and HLA in healthy donors. The table came from immunoSEQ multiplex PCR; TCRdb's copy has only in-frame clones and leaves some out. The table has 200,000 to 250,000 clones, about nine tenths seen once. Sequenced: PBMCs. The receptors were gathered from a woman aged 18-29 years in good health and CMV-seropositive.

J is TRBJ2-1 and V is TRBV4-1; D is unclear. Germline V gene sequence: CDR1 MGHRA, CDR2 YSYEKL. The CDR3 has 12 residues. V gave up 0 bases and J gave up 7 bases, with 4 bases separating them. CDR3 DNA: TGCGCCAGCAGCCAAGAAGAGAATGAGCAGTTCTTC. Translating gives CASSQEENEQFF.

The V gene is TRBV19, the J gene TRBJ1-1; D is perhaps TRBD1 (6 bases). The CDR3 sequence is 14 residues long. Germline CDR1 reads LNHDA; CDR2 reads SQIVND (reference sequence). V lost 10 bases, J lost 3 bases, and 18 bases lay in between. Here the CDR3 reads CATQRTVGDTEAFF. The CDR3 bases are TGTGCCACCCAAAGGACAGTGGGAGACACTGAAGCTTTCTTT.

This clone was seen a single time. The V and J genes are TRBV27 and TRBJ1-5, with 8 bases identical to TRBD1. Germline CDR1 MNHEY, CDR2 SMNVEV (reference sequence). CDR3 length: 15 amino acids. V shed 4 bases, J shed 4 bases, and the junction held 6 bases outside the gene matches. The chain's CDR3 is CASSSGQGRNQPQHF. The CDR3 DNA follows: TGTGCCAGCAGTTCTGGACAGGGTCGAAATCAGCCCCAGCATTTT.

This clone was recorded a few times. This chain uses TRBV29-1 with TRBJ1-2; TRBD1 is a possible D gene (6 bases). The CDR3 sequence is 11 residues long. V was cut by 5 bases and J by 5 bases, with 9 bases left in between. Germline assignment: CDR1 SQVTM and CDR2 ANQGSEA. The CDR3 loop is CSVRQGYGYTF. The DNA of the CDR3 is TGCAGCGTTAGGCAGGGGTATGGCTACACCTTC.

The chain employs TRBV2 and TRBJ2-4; 7 bases line up with TRBD2. Germline trimming cut 2 bases from V and 6 bases from J; bases unmatched to any gene: 13. CDR1 and CDR2 (germline): SNHLY, FYNNEI. The CDR3 runs 17 residues. The CDR3 here is CASSELAVPKGRNIQYF. In DNA, the CDR3 is TGTGCCAGCAGTGAACTAGCGGTCCCCAAAGGCAGAAACATTCAGTACTTC.

The chain links TRBV9 to TRBJ1-3, with D possibly matching TRBD1 (5 bases). CDR1 SGDLS and CDR2 YYNGEE come from the germline V gene. V lost 4 bases and J lost 2, with 13 bases in between. The CDR3 is made up of 15 amino acids. The CDR3 coding sequence is TGTGCCAGCAGCCCCCCAGGGCACCCTGGAAACACCATATATTTT. As protein: CASSPPGHPGNTIYF.

CDR3 loop: CASSLALAGSYEQYF. In nucleotides, the CDR3 is TGCGCCAGCAGCTTGGCCCTAGCGGGAAGCTACGAGCAGTACTTC. J is TRBJ2-7 and V is TRBV5-1; 9 bases map to TRBD2. V lost 0 bases to trimming and J lost 3 bases; unmatched junction nucleotides: 4. This CDR3 has 15 residues. CDR1 is SGHRS and CDR2 is YFSETQ in the germline V gene.

The chain combines TRBV6-1 with TRBJ2-3; a possible D gene is TRBD2 (6 bases). This CDR3 region has 16 residues. Trimming took 4 bases from V and 7 from J, leaving 21 bases between them. Germline V CDR1 and CDR2: MNHNS, SASEGT. Here the CDR3 DNA reads TGTGCCAGCAGTGGGAGGGCGGGGACCCCGAGGAATACGCAGTATTTT. This gives the protein CASSGRAGTPRNTQYF.

J is TRBJ2-3 and V is TRBV27; tentative D call: TRBD1 (6 bases). Germline assignment: CDR1 MNHEY and CDR2 SMNVEV (reference sequence). Trimming left V 7 bases short and J 4 bases short, with 18 bases between. The CDR3 consists of 15 residues. The CDR3 DNA follows: TGTGCCAGCACAAAAGGCAGCCAGGGGCCAGATACGCAGTATTTT. Amino acids: CASTKGSQGPDTQYF.

This clone has only one observation. The J gene is TRBJ2-1, the V gene TRBV1; TRBD2 was called by the table and not checked on the DNA. TRBV1 is shown as a pseudogene. The CDR3 loop spans 16 amino acids. The CDR3 reads CTSSRKTSGRYNEQFF. For the CDR3, the DNA is TGCACCAGCAGCCGGAAGACTAGCGGGAGATACAATGAGCAGTTCTTC.

Written as DNA, the CDR3 is TGTGCCAGCAGCTTCGCGGGACTAGCGGGAGGGCCTCTTGGGTACGAGCAGTACTTC. Encoded protein: CASSFAGLAGGPLGYEQYF. The rearrangement uses TRBV11-2 and TRBJ2-7; TRBD2 matches 16 bases. CDR1 SGHAT and CDR2 FQNNGV come from the germline V gene. This CDR3 is built from 19 residues. The J segment lost 4 bases and the V segment lost 3 bases, leaving 12 bases of the junction unmatched.

J is TRBJ2-7 and V is TRBV28; D unclear. The length of the CDR3 is 14 residues. The ends were cut back, 6 bases at V and 1 base at J, with 13 bases in the middle. Germline assignment: CDR1 MDHEN and CDR2 SYDVKM. The CDR3 loop reads CASSEEFFSYEQYF. In DNA form, the CDR3 reads TGTGCCAGCAGCGAGGAGTTCTTTTCCTACGAGCAGTACTTC.

This clone has a single count. V is TRBV7-2 and J is TRBJ1-4; the D is unclear. V was pared by 2 bases and J by 6 bases, with 13 bases between. Germline V gives CDR1 SGHTA, CDR2 FQGNSA. There are 15 residues in the CDR3. CDR3 sequence reads: CASSLYGAVDEKLFF. CDR3 nucleotide sequence: TGTGCCAGCAGCTTATATGGAGCGGTTGATGAAAAACTGTTTTTT. The variable domain in full, completed from reference TRBV7-2 and TRBJ1-4, reads GAGVSQSPSNKVTEKGKDVELRCDPISGHTALYWYRQSLGQGLEFLIYFQGNSAPDKSGLPSDRFSAERTGGSVSTLTIQRTQQEDSAVYLCASSLYGAVDEKLFFGSGTQLSVL.

This sequence joins TRBV4-2 and TRBJ1-1, with no clear D. The CDR3 runs 13 residues. The germline CDR1 and CDR2 sequences are LGHNA and YNFKEQ. Trimming shortened V by 4 bases and J by 5 bases, and 11 bases separated the two germline ends. In DNA, the CDR3 is TGTGCCAGCAGCCGATTCGCGGGGACTGAAGCTTTCTTT. Translation: CASSRFAGTEAFF.

CDR3 region: CASSLPGEQFF. CDR3 nucleotides: TGTGCCAGCAGCTTACCGGGTGAGCAGTTCTTC. The chain couples TRBV11-2 to TRBJ2-1; D unresolved. CDR3 length: 11 residues. Trimming removed 2 bases at V and 9 bases at J, with 5 bases between. CDR1 and CDR2 from the germline V gene are SGHAT and FQNNGV.